The rows below give T cell receptor beta chains drawn from one sample of a study of beta chain features in type 1 diabetes. Using immunoSEQ multiplex PCR, the repertoire was profiled, and TCRdb retains in-frame clones only, with some absent. Found here are 200,000 to 250,000 clones, roughly 10% of them singletons; the top ten hold 1% to 1.5%. The sequencing sample was made of central memory CD4+ T cells from blood. These receptors were collected from a man aged 18-30 years in good health. Each CDR3 is given with its conserved first and last residue. D genes are given only for firm matches. Some rows mark clone size as missing; the rest say once, few, many or name a class of expanded clone.

V gene	clone size	J gene	D gene	CDR3 protein	CDR3 DNA
TRBV4-3	.	TRBJ2-1	.	CASSLEGFNEQFF	TGCGCCAGCAGCCTCGAGGGGTTCAATGAGCAGTTCTTC
TRBV7-8	medium-sized	TRBJ2-4	.	CASSLEEGVIQYF	TGTGCCAGCAGCTTAGAAGAGGGCGTCATTCAGTACTTC
TRBV29-1	.	TRBJ1-1	.	CSVETGGGRNTEAFF	TGCAGCGTTGAGACAGGCGGAGGGAGGAACACTGAAGCTTTCTTT
TRBV2	.	TRBJ1-1	.	CASSITGPGEAFF	TGTGCCAGCAGCATTACAGGGCCAGGTGAAGCTTTCTTT
TRBV19	.	TRBJ2-3	TRBD2	CASSIERGDTQYF	TGTGCCAGTAGTATAGAGCGGGGGGATACGCAGTATTTT
TRBV5-1	few	TRBJ1-1	.	CASSFQGDTEAFF	TGCGCCAGCAGCTTTCAGGGAGACACTGAAGCTTTCTTT
TRBV28	few	TRBJ1-1	TRBD1	CASSLTDRDAFF	TGTGCCAGCAGTTTAACGGACAGGGATGCTTTCTTT
TRBV5-6	.	TRBJ2-7	.	CASSLLESYEQYF	TGTGCCAGCAGCTTGCTGGAGAGCTACGAGCAGTACTTC
TRBV4-1	few	TRBJ2-1	TRBD1	CASSPLGRTGGNEQFF	TGCGCCAGCAGCCCCTTGGGAAGGACAGGGGGCAATGAGCAGTTCTTC
TRBV25-1	.	TRBJ2-1	.	CASSEARGWGNQQFF	TGTGCCAGCAGCGAGGCGAGGGGCTGGGGCAATCAGCAGTTCTTC
TRBV4-2	.	TRBJ2-4	TRBD1	CASSRDRVKNIQYF	TGTGCCAGCAGCCGGGACAGGGTCAAAAACATTCAGTACTTC
TRBV10-3	.	TRBJ2-7	TRBD1	CAISDGTGGVSYEQYF	TGTGCCATCAGCGACGGGACAGGGGGCGTTTCCTACGAGCAGTACTTC